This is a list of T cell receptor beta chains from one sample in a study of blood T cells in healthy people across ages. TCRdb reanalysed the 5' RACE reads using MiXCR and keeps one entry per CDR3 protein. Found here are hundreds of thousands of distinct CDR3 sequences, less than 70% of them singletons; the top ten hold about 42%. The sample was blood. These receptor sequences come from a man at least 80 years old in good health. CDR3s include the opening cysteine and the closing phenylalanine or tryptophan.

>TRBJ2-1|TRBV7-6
CASSSFTDYNEQFF
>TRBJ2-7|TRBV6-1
CASILSGGYPYEQYF
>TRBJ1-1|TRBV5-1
CASSLKQGGLEAFF
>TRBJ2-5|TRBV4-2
CASSQEAGGRAGETQYF
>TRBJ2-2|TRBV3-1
CASSPSGSWTGELFF
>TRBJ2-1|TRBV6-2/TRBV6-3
CASSYLAGVVNEQFF
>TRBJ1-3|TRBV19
CASSISGNSGNTIYF
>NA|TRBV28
CASSLSGIGETQYF
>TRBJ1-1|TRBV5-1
CASSSGQGAYRVAFF
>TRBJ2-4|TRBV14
CASSQGGLIPGLAKNIQYF
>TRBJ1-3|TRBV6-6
CASSYSGGTGNTIYF
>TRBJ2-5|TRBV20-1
CSARSPGSETQYF
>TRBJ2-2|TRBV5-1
CASSGRQGVMNTGELFF
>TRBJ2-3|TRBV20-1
CSARVQGPDTQYF
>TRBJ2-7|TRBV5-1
CASSPGLAGPSSSYEQYF
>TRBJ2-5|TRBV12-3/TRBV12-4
CASSPSPAGNQETQYF
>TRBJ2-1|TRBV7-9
CASSHRLLRTDEQFF
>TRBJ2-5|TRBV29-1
CSVEVAGWGTQYF
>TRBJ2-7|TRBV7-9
CASSFWGQASYEQYF
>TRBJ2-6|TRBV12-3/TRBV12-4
CASSFRLALSSGANVLTF
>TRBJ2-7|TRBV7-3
CASSRQGTSEQYF
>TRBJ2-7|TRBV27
CASSYGPIYEQYF
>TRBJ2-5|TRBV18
CASSPAGTSGETQYF
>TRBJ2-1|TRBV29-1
CSVEGGQINEQFF
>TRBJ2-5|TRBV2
CASSDGLAGPETQYF
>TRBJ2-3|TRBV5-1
CASNNDLSDTQYF
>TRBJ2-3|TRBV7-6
CASSLNPESPAGYAYF
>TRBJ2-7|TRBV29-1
CSVSLRGQYEQYF
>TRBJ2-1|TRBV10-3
CAINVGRGAYNEQFF
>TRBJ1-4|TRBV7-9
CASSSNRVGREKLFF
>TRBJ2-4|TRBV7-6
CASSQDSGEQYF
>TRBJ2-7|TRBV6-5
CASSSPREGRKPYEQYF
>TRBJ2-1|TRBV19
CASRKLGMGYEQFF
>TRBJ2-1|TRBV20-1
CSAAPLGLRDDYNEQFF
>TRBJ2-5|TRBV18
CASSPPGQQETQYF
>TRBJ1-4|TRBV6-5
CASSLSFMGGEKLFF
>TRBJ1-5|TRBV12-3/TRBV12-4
CASSPVGDQPQHF
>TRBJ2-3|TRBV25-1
CASSGGRRHRYAYF
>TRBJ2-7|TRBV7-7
CASSPGPASYEQYF
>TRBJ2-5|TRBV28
CASSSVTEETQYF
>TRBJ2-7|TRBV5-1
CASGETGGSYEQYF
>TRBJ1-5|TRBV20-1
CSARLTGVWQPQHF
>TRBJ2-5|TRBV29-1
CSVDPGLIQETQYF
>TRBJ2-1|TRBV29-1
CSVGGSGSSYNEQFF
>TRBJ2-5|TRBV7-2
CASSYPQGYQETQYF
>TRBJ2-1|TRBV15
CATSRGGQYNEQFF
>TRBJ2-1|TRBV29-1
CSVETRRNNEQFF
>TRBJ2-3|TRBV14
CASSNDGRTDTQYF
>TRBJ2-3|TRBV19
CASSQQMGYAYF
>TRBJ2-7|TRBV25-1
CASSGANSYEQYF
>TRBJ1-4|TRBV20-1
CSAMGDIEGEKLFF
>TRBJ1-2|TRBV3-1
CASSQDGGDWGYTF
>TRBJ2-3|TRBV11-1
CASSLTAGITTDTQYF
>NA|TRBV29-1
CSPRPREDPGTQYF
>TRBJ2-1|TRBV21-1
CASGARDSFSEQFF
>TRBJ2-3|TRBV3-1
CASSQDPAGYTDTQYF
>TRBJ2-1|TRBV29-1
CSAARQGDNEQFF
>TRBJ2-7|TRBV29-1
CSVEGTGESYEQYF
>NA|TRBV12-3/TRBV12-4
CASTQGGGGSPYEQYF